This TCR beta chain comes out of a study of T-cell reconstitution after alpha-beta-depleted transplantation in children. Construction of the TCRbeta library involved unique molecular identifiers. TCRdb re-called the PCR reads through MiXCR, storing one row per CDR3 protein. The top ten hold around 4% of the sample, which has almost 400,000 distinct CDR3 sequences, around 20% seen once. CDR1 and CDR2 (germline): KGHDR, SFDVKD. V lost 7 bases and J 10 bases, leaving 13 bases between the germline ends. The CDR3 is 12 residues long. The receptor was isolated from a human donor who donated a stem cell graft to a child with acute myeloid leukemia. The chain employs TRBV24-1 and TRBJ2-1, with D maybe TRBD2 (6 bases). The sequencing here drew on PBMCs from the stem cell graft donor, taken from the stem cell graft. The CDR3 nucleotides read TGTGCCACCAGCCTCGGAGGGTCAGAGCAGTTCTTC. This translates into CATSLGGSEQFF.